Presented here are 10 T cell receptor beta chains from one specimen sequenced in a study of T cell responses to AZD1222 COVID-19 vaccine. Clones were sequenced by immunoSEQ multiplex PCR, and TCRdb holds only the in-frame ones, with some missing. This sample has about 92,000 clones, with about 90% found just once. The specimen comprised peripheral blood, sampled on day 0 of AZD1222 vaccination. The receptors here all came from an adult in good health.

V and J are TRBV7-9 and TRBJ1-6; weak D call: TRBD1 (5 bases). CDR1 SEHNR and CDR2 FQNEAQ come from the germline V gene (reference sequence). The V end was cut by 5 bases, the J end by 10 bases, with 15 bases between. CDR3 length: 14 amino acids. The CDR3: CASSRAQEWSPLHF. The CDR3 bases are TGTGCCAGCAGCCGGGCACAGGAGTGGTCACCCCTCCACTTT.

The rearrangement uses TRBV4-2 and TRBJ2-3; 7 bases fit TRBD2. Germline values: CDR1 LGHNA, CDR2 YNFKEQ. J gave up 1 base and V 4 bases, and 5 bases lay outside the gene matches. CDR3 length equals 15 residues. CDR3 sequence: CASSPGTSGTDTQYF. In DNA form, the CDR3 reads TGTGCCAGCAGCCCGGGCACTAGCGGCACAGATACGCAGTATTTT.

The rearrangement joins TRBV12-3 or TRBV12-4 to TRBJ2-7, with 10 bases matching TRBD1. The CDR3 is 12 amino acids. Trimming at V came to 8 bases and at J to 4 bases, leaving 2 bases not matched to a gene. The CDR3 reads CASEGQGYEQYF. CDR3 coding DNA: TGTGCCAGCGAGGGACAGGGGTACGAGCAGTACTTC.

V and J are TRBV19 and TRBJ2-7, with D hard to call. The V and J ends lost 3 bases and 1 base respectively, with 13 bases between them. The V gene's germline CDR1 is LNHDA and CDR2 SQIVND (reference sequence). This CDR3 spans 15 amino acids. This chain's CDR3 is CASSIEAAGSYEQYF. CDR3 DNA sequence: TGTGCCAGTAGTATTGAGGCGGCAGGATCCTACGAGCAGTACTTC. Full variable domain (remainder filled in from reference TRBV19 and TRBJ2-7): DGGITQSPKYLFRKEGQNVTLSCEQNLNHDAMYWYRQDPGQGLRLIYYSQIVNDFQKGDIAEGYSVSREKKESFPLTVTSAQKNPTAFYLCASSIEAAGSYEQYFGPGTRLTVT.

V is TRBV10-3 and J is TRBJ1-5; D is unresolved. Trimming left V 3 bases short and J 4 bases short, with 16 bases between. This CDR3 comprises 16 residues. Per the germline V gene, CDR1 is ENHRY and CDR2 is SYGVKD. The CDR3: CAISDFPQSGNQPQHF. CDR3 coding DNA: TGTGCCATCAGTGATTTCCCCCAGTCGGGGAATCAGCCCCAGCATTTT.

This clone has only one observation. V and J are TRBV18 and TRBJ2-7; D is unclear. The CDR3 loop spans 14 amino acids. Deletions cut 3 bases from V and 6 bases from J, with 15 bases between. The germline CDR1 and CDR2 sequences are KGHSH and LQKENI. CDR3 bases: TGTGCCAGCTCACCCGACACCATCTCGGGCGAGCAGTACTTC. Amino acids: CASSPDTISGEQYF.

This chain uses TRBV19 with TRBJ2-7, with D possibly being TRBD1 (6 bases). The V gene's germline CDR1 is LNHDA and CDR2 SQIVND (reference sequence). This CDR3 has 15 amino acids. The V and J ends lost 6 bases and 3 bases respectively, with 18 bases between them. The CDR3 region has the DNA TGTGCCAGTAGCCCGCAAGGGACACCGAGCTACGAGCAGTACTTC. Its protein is CASSPQGTPSYEQYF.

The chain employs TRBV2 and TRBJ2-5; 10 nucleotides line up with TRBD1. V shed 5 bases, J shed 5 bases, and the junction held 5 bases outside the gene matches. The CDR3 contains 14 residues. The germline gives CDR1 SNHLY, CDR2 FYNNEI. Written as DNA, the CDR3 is TGTGCCAGCAGTACGACAGGGGGCGGGGAGACCCAGTACTTC. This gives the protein CASSTTGGGETQYF.

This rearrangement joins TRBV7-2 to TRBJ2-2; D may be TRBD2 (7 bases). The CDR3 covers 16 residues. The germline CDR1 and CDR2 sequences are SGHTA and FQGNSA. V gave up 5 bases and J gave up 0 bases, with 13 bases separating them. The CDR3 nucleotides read TGTGCCAGCAGCCGGGGGGCGGCTACGAACACCGGGGAGCTGTTTTTT. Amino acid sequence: CASSRGAATNTGELFF.

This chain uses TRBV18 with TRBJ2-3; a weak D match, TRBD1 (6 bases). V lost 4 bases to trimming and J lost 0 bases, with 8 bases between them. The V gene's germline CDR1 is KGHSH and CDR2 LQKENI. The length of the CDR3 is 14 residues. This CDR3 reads CASSLDSSTDTQYF. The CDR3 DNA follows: TGTGCCAGCTCACTGGACAGTAGCACAGATACGCAGTATTTT.